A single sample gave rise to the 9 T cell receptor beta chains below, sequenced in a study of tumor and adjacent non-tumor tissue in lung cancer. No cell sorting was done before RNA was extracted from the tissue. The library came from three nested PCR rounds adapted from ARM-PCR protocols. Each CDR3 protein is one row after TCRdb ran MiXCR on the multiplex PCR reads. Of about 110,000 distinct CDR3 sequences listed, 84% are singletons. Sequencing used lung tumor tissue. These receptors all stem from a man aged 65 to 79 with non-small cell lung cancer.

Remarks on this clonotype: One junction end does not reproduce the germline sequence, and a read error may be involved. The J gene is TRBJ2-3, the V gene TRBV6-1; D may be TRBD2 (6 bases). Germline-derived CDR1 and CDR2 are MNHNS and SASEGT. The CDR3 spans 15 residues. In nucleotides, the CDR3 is TGTGCCCGCAGTACCCCCCGGGGGAGCATAGATAGGCAGTATTTT. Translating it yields CARSTPRGSIDRQYF.

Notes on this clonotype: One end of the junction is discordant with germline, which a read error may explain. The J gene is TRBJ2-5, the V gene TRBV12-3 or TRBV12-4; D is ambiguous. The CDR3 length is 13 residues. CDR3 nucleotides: TGTGCCAGCAGTTTAATCAGCTCAGAGACCCGGTACTTT. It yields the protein CASSLISSETRYF.

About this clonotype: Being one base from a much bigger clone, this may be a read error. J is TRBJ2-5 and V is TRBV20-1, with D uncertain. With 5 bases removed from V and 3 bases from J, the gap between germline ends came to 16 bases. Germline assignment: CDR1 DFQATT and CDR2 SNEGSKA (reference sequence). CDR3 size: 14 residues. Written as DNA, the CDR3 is TGCAGTGCTTACCTTCGACATGGGAAAGAGACCCAGTACTTC. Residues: CSAYLRHGKETQYF.

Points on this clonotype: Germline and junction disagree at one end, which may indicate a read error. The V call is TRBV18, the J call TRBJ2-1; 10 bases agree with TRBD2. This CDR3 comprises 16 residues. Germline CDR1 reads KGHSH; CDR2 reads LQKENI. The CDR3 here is CVSSPGLAVFYNEQFF. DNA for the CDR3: TGTGTCAGCTCACCCGGACTAGCGGTCTTTTACAATGAGCAGTTCTTC.

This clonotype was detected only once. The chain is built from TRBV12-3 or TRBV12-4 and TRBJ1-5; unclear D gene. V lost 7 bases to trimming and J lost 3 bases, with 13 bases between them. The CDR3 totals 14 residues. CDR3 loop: CASTEGGLNQPQHF. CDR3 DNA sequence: TGTGCCAGCACGGAGGGAGGACTCAATCAGCCCCAGCATTTT.

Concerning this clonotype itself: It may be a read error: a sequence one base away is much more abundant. CDR3 sequence: CANRLEVGLADYNEQFF. CDR3 in DNA: TGTGCCAACAGATTGGAGGTGGGTCTAGCGGACTACAATGAGCAGTTCTTC. This rearrangement joins TRBV28 to TRBJ2-1; the match to TRBD2 covers 7 bases. CDR3 length: 17 residues. The V segment lost 10 bases and the J segment 3 bases; nucleotides outside the gene matches: 18. Germline loops: CDR1 MDHEN, CDR2 SYDVKM.

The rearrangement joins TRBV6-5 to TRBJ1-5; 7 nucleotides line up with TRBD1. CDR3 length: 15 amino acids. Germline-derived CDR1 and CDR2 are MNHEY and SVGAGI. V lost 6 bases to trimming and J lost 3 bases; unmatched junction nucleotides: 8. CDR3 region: CASSNRGATNQPQHF. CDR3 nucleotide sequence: TGTGCCAGCAGCAACAGGGGAGCTACCAATCAGCCCCAGCATTTT.

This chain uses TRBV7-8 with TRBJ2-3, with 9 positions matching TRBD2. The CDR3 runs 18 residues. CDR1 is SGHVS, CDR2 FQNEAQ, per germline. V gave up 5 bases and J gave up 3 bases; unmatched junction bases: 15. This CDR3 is CASSLRTSESTSTDTQYF. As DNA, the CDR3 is TGTGCCAGCAGCCTACGGACTAGCGAGAGTACTAGTACAGATACGCAGTATTTT.

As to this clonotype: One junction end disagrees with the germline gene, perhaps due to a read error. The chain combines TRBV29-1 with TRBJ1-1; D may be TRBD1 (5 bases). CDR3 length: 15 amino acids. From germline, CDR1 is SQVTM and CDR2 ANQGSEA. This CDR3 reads CSVDGFGGMNTEAFF. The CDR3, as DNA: TGCAGCGTTGATGGATTCGGGGGAATGAACACTGAGGCTTTCTTT.